These 30 T cell receptor beta chains came from one sample sequenced in a study of tumor-infiltrating lymphocytes in oesophageal squamous cell carcinoma. Each CDR3 protein is one row after TCRdb ran MiXCR on the PCR reads. The sample carries 9,500 to 13,000 distinct CDR3 sequences, roughly 58% recorded once. Sequenced input: esophageal tumor tissue. These receptors came from a female donor with esophageal squamous cell carcinoma.

The genes are TRBV7-2 and TRBJ2-4; D unresolved. The J call may be faulty, since TRBJ2-7 better matches the DNA end. CDR1 and CDR2 (germline): SGHTA, FQGNSA. CDR3 length: 11 amino acids. In DNA form, the CDR3 reads TGTGCCAGCCGAGGCGGCTACGAGCAGTACTTC. Protein sequence: CASRGGYEQYF.

The rearrangement links TRBV7-6 to TRBJ2-1; 8 bases are shared with TRBD2. The CDR3 sequence is 15 residues long. V shed 4 bases, J shed 4 bases, and the junction held 6 bases outside the gene matches. Per the germline V gene, CDR1 is SGHVS and CDR2 is FNYEAQ. For the CDR3, the DNA is TGTGCCAGCAGCTCTCGAGCGGGAGCTTACAATGAGCAGTTCTTC. It is translated as CASSSRAGAYNEQFF.

V gene TRBV7-8 combines with J gene TRBJ2-3; 7 bases agree with TRBD1. The DNA matches TRBJ2-1 better at its end, which makes the J call doubtful. Germline V lookup: CDR1 SGHVS, CDR2 FQNEAQ. The CDR3 is 15 amino acids. The CDR3 coding sequence is TGTGCCAGCAGCTTAAGGGGACAGCTTTTAAATGAGCAGTTCTTC. Protein: CASSLRGQLLNEQFF.

Here the CDR3 DNA reads TGTGCCAGCATGATGACTAGCGGGAGGGGGGAGCAGTACTTC. Translated, it gives CASMMTSGRGEQYF. The chain uses TRBV7-3 and TRBJ2-4, with TRBD2 matching over 14 bases. The germline V gene encodes CDR1 SGHTA and CDR2 FQGTGA. The CDR3 contains 14 residues. Trimming at V came to 7 bases and at J to 13 bases, leaving 9 bases not matched to a gene.

This clonotype was counted at least ten times. This chain connects TRBV6-4 to TRBJ2-5; D is unclear. This CDR3 region has 13 residues. Germline V gene data show CDR1 as MRHNA and CDR2 as SNTAGT. V lost 5 bases, J lost 5 bases, and 12 bases lay in between. In DNA, the CDR3 is TGTGCCAGCAGTAGTCAGGTCGGGGAGACCCAGTACTTC. It specifies CASSSQVGETQYF.

This rearrangement joins TRBV7-8 to TRBJ2-3; D is unresolved. The J call may be wrong; the DNA end is better matched by TRBJ2-1. The CDR3 length is 12 residues. Germline lookup yields CDR1 SGHVS and CDR2 FQNEAQ. CDR3 nucleotides: TGTGCCAGCAGCTTAGATGGGAATGAGCAGTTCTTC. It specifies CASSLDGNEQFF.

This clonotype was recorded a few times. This chain links TRBV7-2 with TRBJ2-7; 13 bases match TRBD2. The DNA end favors TRBJ2-5, so the J call may be wrong. Germline CDR1 SGHTA, CDR2 FQGNSA. The CDR3 is 17 residues long. This CDR3 reads CASSQGLAGTVGKTQYF. The CDR3, as DNA: TGTGCCAGCAGCCAGGGACTAGCGGGAACAGTCGGGAAGACCCAGTACTTC.

This sequence joins TRBV7-2 and TRBJ2-2; D not resolved. V shed 5 bases and J shed 3 bases, with 10 bases lying between them. The CDR3 length is 14 residues. CDR1 SGHTA and CDR2 FQGNSA come from the germline V gene. CDR3 protein: CASSPHVDTGELFF. As DNA, the CDR3 is TGTGCCAGCAGCCCCCATGTGGACACCGGGGAGCTGTTTTTT.

In this sample, this clonotype turned up many times. The J gene is TRBJ2-1, the V gene TRBV7-9; TRBD2 is a possible D gene (6 bases). V gave up 1 base and J gave up 6 bases, with 10 bases separating them. Looked up from germline, CDR1 is SEHNR and CDR2 is FQNEAQ (reference sequence). This CDR3 has 14 residues. The CDR3 is CASSLGGTSNEQFF. CDR3 nucleotide sequence: TGTGCCAGCAGCTTAGGGGGGACTTCCAATGAGCAGTTCTTC.

Of note for this clonotype: Since a much larger clone is just one base distant, this may be a read error. It is likely a read error, because the conserved phenylalanine at the end of the CDR3 is missing. The limits of the CDR3 on the DNA are not certain, so only TCRdb's listed CDR3 is given. This chain links TRBV7-4 with TRBJ2-6; no DNA check was done on the table's D call, TRBD1. The CDR3 length is 17 residues, termini included. The germline gives CDR1 SGHVT, CDR2 SQSDAQ. The CDR3 loop reads CASSLLGTGPYEQFFGA.

The rearrangement uses TRBV28 and TRBJ1-5; D not resolved. The V end was cut by 1 base, the J end by 4 bases, with 8 bases between. There are 14 residues in the CDR3. CDR1 and CDR2 from the germline V gene are MDHEN and SYDVKM. The CDR3 region has the DNA TGTGCCAGCAGTTTATTTGCGGGGAATCAGCCCCAGCATTTT. Encoded protein: CASSLFAGNQPQHF.

At least ten counts were recorded for this clonotype. The chain combines TRBV19 with TRBJ1-2; perhaps TRBD1 as D (5 bases). V dropped 6 bases and J dropped 1 base, with 12 bases sitting between them. Germline assignment: CDR1 LNHDA and CDR2 SQIVND (reference sequence). There are 14 residues in the CDR3. CDR3 region: CASSPSGVNYGYTF. The DNA for the CDR3 is TGTGCCAGTAGCCCCTCGGGGGTTAACTATGGCTACACCTTC.

Regarding this clonotype: Likely a read error: the CDR3 ends without its conserved phenylalanine or tryptophan. No DNA is shown, since the ends of the CDR3 on it are uncertain; the CDR3 is the one TCRdb lists. J is TRBJ2-7 and V is TRBV11-2; TRBD1, as called in the table, went unchecked against the DNA. Ends included, the CDR3 has 15 residues. Germline loops: CDR1 SGHAT, CDR2 FQNNGV. This CDR3 reads CASSFNRDFEQYFGS.

This clonotype is medium-sized (0.01 to 0.1%). This chain links TRBV6-1 with TRBJ1-4, with TRBD1 identical over 9 bases. This CDR3 is 13 amino acids long. J was trimmed by 7 bases and V by 3 bases; bases with no gene match: 0. Germline CDR1 MNHNS, CDR2 SASEGT. CDR3 sequence: CASSEDRGEKLFF. Here the CDR3 DNA reads TGTGCCAGCAGTGAGGACAGGGGTGAAAAACTGTTTTTT.

V is TRBV12-3 or TRBV12-4 and J is TRBJ2-3; D is unclear. This CDR3 is built from 12 residues. V was trimmed by 3 bases and J by 6 bases, leaving 7 bases between them. CDR3 protein: CASSFSADTQYF. For the CDR3, the DNA is TGTGCCAGCAGTTTTTCTGCGGATACGCAGTATTTT.

This clonotype appeared many times. This chain joins TRBV15 and TRBJ2-7; 8 bases fit TRBD1. Germline-derived CDR1 and CDR2 are LNHNV and YYDKDF (reference sequence). The CDR3 consists of 15 residues. V was pared by 2 bases and J by 1 base, with 4 bases of the junction left unmatched. CDR3 DNA: TGTGCCACCAGCAGACGTGGACAGGGATCCTACGAGCAGTACTTC. The encoded protein is CATSRRGQGSYEQYF. The variable domain in full, with the rest retrieved from reference TRBV15 and TRBJ2-7, is DAMVIQNPRYQVTQFGKPVTLSCSQTLNHNVMYWYQQKSSQAPKLLFHYYDKDFNNEADTPDNFQSRRPNTSFCFLDIRSPGLGDTAMYLCATSRRGQGSYEQYFGPGTRLTVT.

There are many counts of this clonotype. The rearrangement links TRBV7-9 to TRBJ2-2, with 11 bases fitting TRBD1. The junction had 4 bases not matched to a gene; V was cut back by 6 bases and J by 4 bases. The CDR3 is 15 amino acids. Per germline, CDR1 SEHNR and CDR2 FQNEAQ (reference sequence). Here the CDR3 DNA reads TGTGCCAGCAGACCGGGACAGGGGGGCACCGGGGAGCTGTTTTTT. It specifies CASRPGQGGTGELFF.

The chain has TRBV12-3 or TRBV12-4 and TRBJ2-6; 11 bases are shared with TRBD2. Matching the DNA end better, TRBJ2-7 makes the J call doubtful. The CDR3 contains 16 residues. CDR3: CASSAHGTSGSYEQYF. For the CDR3, the DNA is TGTGCCAGCAGTGCCCACGGGACTAGCGGTTCCTACGAGCAGTACTTC.

In the case of this clonotype: The junction differs from germline at one of its ends, possibly a read error. The rearrangement links TRBV5-6 to TRBJ2-5; TRBD1 matches 9 bases. The CDR3 extends over 15 amino acids. The germline V gene has CDR1 SGHDT and CDR2 YYEEEE. The CDR3: CASRLLGQGNSPLHF. The CDR3 DNA reads TGTGCCAGCAGGCTTTTAGGACAGGGGAATTCACCCCTCCACTTC.

The chain is built from TRBV7-8 and TRBJ1-1; possible D gene TRBD1, 5 bases. The CDR3 length is 15 residues. Trimming removed 1 base from V and 4 bases from J, with 13 bases in between. CDR1 SGHVS and CDR2 FQNEAQ come from the germline V gene. The CDR3 sequence is CASSLVQGFRTEAFF. The CDR3 DNA sequence: TGTGCCAGCAGCTTAGTTCAGGGTTTTCGCACTGAAGCTTTCTTT.

This CDR3 is CASSLARQGGYQETQYF. For the CDR3, the DNA is TGTGCCAGCAGCTTAGCGCGGCAGGGGGGGTACCAAGAGACCCAGTACTTC. V usage is TRBV7-8 and J usage is TRBJ2-7; D may be TRBD1 or TRBD2 (7 bases each). The J call may be faulty, since TRBJ2-5 better matches the DNA end. The CDR3 spans 17 residues. Germline V gene lookup returns CDR1 SGHVS and CDR2 FQNEAQ.

V is TRBV7-3 and J is TRBJ1-2, with D perhaps TRBD1 or TRBD2 (5 bases each). Near its end, the DNA agrees better with TRBJ2-7, so the J call may be wrong. This CDR3 contains 14 residues. The germline V gene has CDR1 SGHTA and CDR2 FQGTGA. The CDR3 DNA reads TGTGCCAGCAGCTTCTCCGGGGCCTACAATGAGCAGTACTTC. Translated, it gives CASSFSGAYNEQYF.

This rearrangement joins TRBV4-2 to TRBJ2-3, with 10 positions matching TRBD2. Germline lookup yields CDR1 LGHNA and CDR2 YNFKEQ. The CDR3 runs to 16 residues. V gave up 4 bases and J gave up 4 bases; unmatched junction bases: 8. The CDR3 here is CASSRKREGGPDTQYF. CDR3 nucleotide sequence: TGTGCCAGCAGCCGGAAGCGGGAGGGCGGGCCAGATACGCAGTATTTT.

This chain uses TRBV24-1 with TRBJ2-4; perhaps TRBD2 as D (5 bases). The J call is in doubt because the DNA end fits TRBJ2-1 better. The length of the CDR3 is 13 residues. Germline values: CDR1 KGHDR, CDR2 SFDVKD. CDR3 residues: CATSDPGLVEQFF. In DNA form, the CDR3 reads TGTGCCACCAGTGACCCCGGACTGGTTGAGCAGTTCTTC.

The chain has TRBV7-2 and TRBJ2-3; no firm D call. Looked up from germline, CDR1 is SGHTA and CDR2 is FQGNSA. V was cut by 10 bases and J by 3 bases, with 8 bases left in between. This CDR3 contains 11 residues. CDR3 sequence reads: CANEVTDTQYF. CDR3 bases: TGTGCCAATGAAGTGACAGATACGCAGTATTTT. Complete variable domain (other parts from reference TRBV7-2 and TRBJ2-3): GAGVSQSPSNKVTEKGKDVELRCDPISGHTALYWYRQSLGQGLEFLIYFQGNSAPDKSGLPSDRFSAERTGGSVSTLTIQRTQQEDSAVYLCANEVTDTQYFGPGTRLTVL.

The chain is built from TRBV11-2 and TRBJ2-5; TRBD2 aligns across 14 bases. The DNA end is more similar to TRBJ2-4, so the J call may be wrong. CDR1 and CDR2 from the germline V gene are SGHAT and FQNNGV. The CDR3 is made up of 19 amino acids. This chain's CDR3 is CASSPTRLAGGPVFNIQYF. DNA of the CDR3: TGTGCCAGCAGCCCTACCCGACTAGCGGGAGGGCCGGTATTCAACATTCAGTACTTC.

V and J are TRBV6-1 and TRBJ2-3; 7 positions agree with TRBD1. CDR3 length: 14 residues. Germline assignment: CDR1 MNHNS and CDR2 SASEGT. The junction had 6 bases not matched to a gene; V was cut back by 2 bases and J by 7 bases. The CDR3 protein is CASSESQGVNTQYF. The CDR3 coding sequence is TGTGCCAGCAGTGAAAGTCAGGGGGTTAATACGCAGTATTTT.

V and J are TRBV5-5 and TRBJ2-5, with 8 bases lining up with TRBD2. V lost 2 bases to trimming and J lost 2 bases; unmatched junction nucleotides: 5. The germline CDR1 and CDR2 sequences are SGHKS and YYEKEE (reference sequence). This CDR3 is 15 amino acids long. The CDR3 nucleotides read TGTGCCAGCAGCTTTCCTAGCGGGCCTCAAGAGACCCAGTACTTC. Its protein is CASSFPSGPQETQYF.

V usage is TRBV11-2 and J usage is TRBJ2-1; D tentatively fits TRBD1 or TRBD2 (5 bases each). Germline V gene data show CDR1 as SGHAT and CDR2 as FQNNGV. The CDR3 runs to 16 residues. Trimming shortened V by 0 bases and J by 2 bases, and 11 bases separated the two germline ends. The CDR3, as DNA: TGTGCCAGCAGCTTAGATGGGGGACGGACCTACAATGAGCAGTTCTTC. This translates into CASSLDGGRTYNEQFF.

The chain employs TRBV7-2 and TRBJ2-7; 10 positions match TRBD2. The CDR3 has 13 amino acids. Per germline, CDR1 SGHTA and CDR2 FQGNSA. The V and J ends lost 6 bases and 4 bases, in that order; junction bases with no gene match: 3. In DNA, the CDR3 is TGTGCCAGCAGTTCACTAGCGGGATACGAGCAGTACTTC. Protein product: CASSSLAGYEQYF.